This T cell receptor (beta chain) was captured by sequencing in a study of blood T cell repertoires in COVID-19. The CDR3 runs to 19 residues. Assay: immunoSEQ multiplex PCR; the TCRdb copy retains only in-frame clones and omits some. The table has 330,000 or so clones, 87% seen once; the top ten hold around 2%. This clonotype was obtained from a man in his forties or fifties in a cohort exposed to, infected with or recovered from COVID-19 (not recorded which). The chain has TRBV7-5 and TRBJ1-4; TRBD1, as called in the table, went unchecked against the DNA. TRBV7-5 is reported as a pseudogene. The sequencing sample was made of PBMCs or T cells enriched from blood (not recorded which). CDR3 region: CVRSPLCLTGLVTNEKLFF. CDR3 in DNA: TGTGTCAGAAGCCCGTTATGTTTGACAGGGCTTGTAACTAATGAAAAACTGTTTTTT.